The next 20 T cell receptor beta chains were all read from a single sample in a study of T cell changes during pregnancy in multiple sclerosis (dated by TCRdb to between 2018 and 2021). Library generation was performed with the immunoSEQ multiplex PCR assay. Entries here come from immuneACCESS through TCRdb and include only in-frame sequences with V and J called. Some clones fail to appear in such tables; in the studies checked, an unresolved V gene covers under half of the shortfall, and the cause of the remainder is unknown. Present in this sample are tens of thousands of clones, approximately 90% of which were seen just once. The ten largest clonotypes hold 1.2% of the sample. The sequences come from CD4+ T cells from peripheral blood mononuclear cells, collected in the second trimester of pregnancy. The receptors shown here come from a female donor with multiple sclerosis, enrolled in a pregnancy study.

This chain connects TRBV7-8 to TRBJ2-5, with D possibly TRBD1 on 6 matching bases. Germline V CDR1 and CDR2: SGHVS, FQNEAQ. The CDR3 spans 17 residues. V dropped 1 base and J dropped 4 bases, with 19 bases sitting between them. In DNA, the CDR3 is TGTGCCAGCAGCTTAGATATGGAGGACTCCAGGGGAGAGACCCAGTACTTC. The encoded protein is CASSLDMEDSRGETQYF.

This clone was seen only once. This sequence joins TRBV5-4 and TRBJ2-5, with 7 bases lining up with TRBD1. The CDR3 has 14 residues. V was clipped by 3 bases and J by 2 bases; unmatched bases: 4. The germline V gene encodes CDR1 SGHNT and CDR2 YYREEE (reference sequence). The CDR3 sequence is CASSWGQSQETQYF. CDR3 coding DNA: TGTGCCAGCAGCTGGGGACAGAGTCAAGAGACCCAGTACTTC.

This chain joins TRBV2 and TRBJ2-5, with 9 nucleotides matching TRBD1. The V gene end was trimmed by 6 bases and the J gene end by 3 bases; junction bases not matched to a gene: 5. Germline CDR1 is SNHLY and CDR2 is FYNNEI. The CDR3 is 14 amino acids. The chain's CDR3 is CASSAGTGKETQYF. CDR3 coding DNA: TGTGCCAGCAGCGCCGGGACAGGGAAAGAGACCCAGTACTTC.

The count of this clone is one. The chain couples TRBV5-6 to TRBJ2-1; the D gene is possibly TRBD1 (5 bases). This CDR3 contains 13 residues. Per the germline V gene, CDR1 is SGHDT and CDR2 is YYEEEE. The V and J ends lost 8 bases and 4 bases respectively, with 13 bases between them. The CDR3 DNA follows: TGTGCCAGTGGAAATTACAGGTACAATGAGCAGTTCTTC. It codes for CASGNYRYNEQFF.

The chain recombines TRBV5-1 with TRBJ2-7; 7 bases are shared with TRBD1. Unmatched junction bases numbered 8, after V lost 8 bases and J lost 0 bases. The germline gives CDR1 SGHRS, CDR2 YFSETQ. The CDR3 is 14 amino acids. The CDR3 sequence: CASSGGIGSYEQYF. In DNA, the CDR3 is TGCGCCAGTTCAGGGGGTATAGGCTCCTACGAGCAGTACTTC.

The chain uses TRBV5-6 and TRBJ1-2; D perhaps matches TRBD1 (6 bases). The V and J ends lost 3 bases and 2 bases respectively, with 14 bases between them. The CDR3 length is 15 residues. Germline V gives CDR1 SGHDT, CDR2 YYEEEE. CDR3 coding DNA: TGTGCCAGCAGCTCCCGGGGACACGGGAACTATGGCTACACCTTC. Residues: CASSSRGHGNYGYTF.

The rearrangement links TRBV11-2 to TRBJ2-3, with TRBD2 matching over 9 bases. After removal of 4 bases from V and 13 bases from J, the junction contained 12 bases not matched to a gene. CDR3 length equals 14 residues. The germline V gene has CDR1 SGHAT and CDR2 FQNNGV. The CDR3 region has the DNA TGTGCCAGCAGCTCCGCCGGGAGTAGCGGGAGAGAGTATTTT. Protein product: CASSSAGSSGREYF.

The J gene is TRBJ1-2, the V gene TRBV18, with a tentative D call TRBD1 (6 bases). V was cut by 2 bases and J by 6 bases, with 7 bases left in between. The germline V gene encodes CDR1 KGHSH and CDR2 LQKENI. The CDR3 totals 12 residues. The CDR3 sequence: CASSPKGDGYTF. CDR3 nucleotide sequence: TGTGCCAGCTCACCAAAGGGGGATGGCTACACCTTC.

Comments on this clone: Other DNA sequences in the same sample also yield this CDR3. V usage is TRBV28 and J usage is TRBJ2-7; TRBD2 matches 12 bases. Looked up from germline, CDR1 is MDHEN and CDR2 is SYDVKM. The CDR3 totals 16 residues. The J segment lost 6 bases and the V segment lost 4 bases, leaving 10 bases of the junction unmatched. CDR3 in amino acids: CASSSLAGGPYAEQYF. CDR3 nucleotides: TGTGCCAGCAGTTCTCTAGCGGGAGGGCCATATGCCGAGCAGTACTTC.

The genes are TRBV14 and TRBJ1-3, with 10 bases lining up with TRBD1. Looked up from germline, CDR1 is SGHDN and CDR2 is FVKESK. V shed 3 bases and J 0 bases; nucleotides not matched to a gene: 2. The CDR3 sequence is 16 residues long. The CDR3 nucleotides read TGTGCCAGCAGCCAGACAGGGGGCGGCTCTGGAAACACCATATATTTT. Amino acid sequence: CASSQTGGGSGNTIYF.

The CDR3 DNA reads TGTGCCAGCAAGAGGATCACTGAAGCTTTCTTT. This codes for CASKRITEAFF. The J gene is TRBJ1-1, the V gene TRBV7-2; no reliable D call. This CDR3 is built from 11 residues. The germline V gene has CDR1 SGHTA and CDR2 FQGNSA. V was clipped by 7 bases and J by 4 bases, with 7 bases between them.

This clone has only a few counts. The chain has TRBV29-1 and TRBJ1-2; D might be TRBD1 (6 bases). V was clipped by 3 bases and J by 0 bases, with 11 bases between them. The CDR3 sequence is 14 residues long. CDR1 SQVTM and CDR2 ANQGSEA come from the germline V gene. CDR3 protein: CSVEGDRTNYGYTF. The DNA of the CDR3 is TGCAGCGTTGAGGGAGACAGGACTAACTATGGCTACACCTTC.

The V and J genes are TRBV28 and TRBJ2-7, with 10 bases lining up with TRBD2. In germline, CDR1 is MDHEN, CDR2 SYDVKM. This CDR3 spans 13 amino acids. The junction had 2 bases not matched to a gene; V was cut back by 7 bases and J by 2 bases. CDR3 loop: CASTGLATYEQYF. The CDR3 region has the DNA TGTGCCAGCACGGGACTAGCGACCTACGAGCAGTACTTC.

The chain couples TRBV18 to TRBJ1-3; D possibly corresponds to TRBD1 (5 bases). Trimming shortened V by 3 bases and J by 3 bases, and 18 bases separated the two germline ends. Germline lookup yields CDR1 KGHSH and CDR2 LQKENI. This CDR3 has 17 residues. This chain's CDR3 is CASSPFRGGANGNTIYF. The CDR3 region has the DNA TGTGCCAGCTCACCGTTTCGCGGAGGGGCAAATGGAAACACCATATATTTT.

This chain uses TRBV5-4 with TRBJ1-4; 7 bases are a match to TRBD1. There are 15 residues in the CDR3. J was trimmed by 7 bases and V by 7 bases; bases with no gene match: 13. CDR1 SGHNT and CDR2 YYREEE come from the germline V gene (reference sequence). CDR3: CASGTDRVVGEKLFF. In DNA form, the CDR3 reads TGTGCCAGCGGGACAGACAGGGTGGTAGGTGAAAAACTGTTTTTT.

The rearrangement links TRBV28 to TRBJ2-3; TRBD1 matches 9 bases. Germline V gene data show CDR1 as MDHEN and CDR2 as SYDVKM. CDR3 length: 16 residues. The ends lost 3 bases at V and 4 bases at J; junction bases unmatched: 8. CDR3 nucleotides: TGTGCCAGCAGTTTCCGGGACAGGGTCTTGGCAGATACGCAGTATTTT. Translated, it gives CASSFRDRVLADTQYF.

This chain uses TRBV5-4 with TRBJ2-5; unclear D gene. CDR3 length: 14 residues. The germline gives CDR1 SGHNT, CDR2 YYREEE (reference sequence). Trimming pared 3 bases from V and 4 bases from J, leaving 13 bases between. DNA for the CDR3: TGTGCCAGCAGCTCAGCGACCCGTGTAGAGACCCAGTACTTC. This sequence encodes CASSSATRVETQYF.

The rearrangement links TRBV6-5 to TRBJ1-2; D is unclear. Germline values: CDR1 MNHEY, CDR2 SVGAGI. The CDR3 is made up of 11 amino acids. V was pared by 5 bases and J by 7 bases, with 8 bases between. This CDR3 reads CASSHSGGYTF. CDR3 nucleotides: TGTGCCAGCAGTCATTCGGGTGGCTACACCTTC.

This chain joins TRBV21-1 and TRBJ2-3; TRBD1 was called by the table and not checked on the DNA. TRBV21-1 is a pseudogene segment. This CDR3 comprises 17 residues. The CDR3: CASSTPTRTGGADTQYF. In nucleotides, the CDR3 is TGTGCCAGCAGCACTCCGACCCGGACAGGGGGTGCAGATACGCAGTATTTT.

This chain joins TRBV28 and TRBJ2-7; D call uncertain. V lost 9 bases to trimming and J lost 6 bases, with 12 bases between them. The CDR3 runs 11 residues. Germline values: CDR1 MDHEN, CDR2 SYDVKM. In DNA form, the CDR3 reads TGTGCCAGTTCGACCTCAGGCGAGCAGTACTTC. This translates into CASSTSGEQYF.